The subject of this entry is one T cell receptor (beta chain). This record comes from a study of T-cell reconstitution after alpha-beta-depleted transplantation in children. Preparation of the TCRbeta library was carried out with unique molecular identifiers. TCRdb passed the PCR reads through MiXCR, listing each CDR3 protein once. The sample has 600,000 to 700,000 distinct CDR3 sequences; around 13% are singletons. Looked up from germline, CDR1 is SGHRS and CDR2 is YFSETQ. Germline trimming cut 4 bases from V and 1 base from J; bases unmatched to any gene: 6. This CDR3 has 17 amino acids. The sample in question was PBMCs, obtained before TCRalphabeta/CD19-depleted stem cell transplant. The J gene is TRBJ2-3, the V gene TRBV5-1; 13 nucleotides align to TRBD2. The origin of this receptor is a girl between 2 and 10 years old with congenital amegakaryocytic thrombocytopenia, due to receive a stem cell transplant. CDR3 region: CASSPELAGGGTDTQYF. The CDR3 DNA follows: TGCGCCAGCAGCCCCGAACTAGCGGGAGGGGGCACAGATACGCAGTATTTT.